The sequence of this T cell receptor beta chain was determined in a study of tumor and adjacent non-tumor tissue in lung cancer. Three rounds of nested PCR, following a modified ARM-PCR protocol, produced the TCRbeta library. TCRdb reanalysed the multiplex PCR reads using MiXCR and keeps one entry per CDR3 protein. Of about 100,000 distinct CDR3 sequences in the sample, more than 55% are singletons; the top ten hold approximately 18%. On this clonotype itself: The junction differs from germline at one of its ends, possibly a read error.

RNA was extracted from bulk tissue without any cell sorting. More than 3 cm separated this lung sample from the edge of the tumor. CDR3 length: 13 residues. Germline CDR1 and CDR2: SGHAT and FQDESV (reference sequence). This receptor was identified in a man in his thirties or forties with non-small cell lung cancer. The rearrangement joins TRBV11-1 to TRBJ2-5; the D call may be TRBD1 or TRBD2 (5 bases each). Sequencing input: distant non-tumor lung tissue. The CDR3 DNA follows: TGTGCCAGCAGCGGGACGTCTCAAGGGACCCAGTACTTC. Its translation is CASSGTSQGTQYF.